This TCR beta chain stems from a study of shared clonotypes between healthy human individuals. Study details: Researchers assigned three CD4 naive, three CD4 memory, two CD8 naive and one CD8 memory plate to each donor.

The repertoire was sequenced with immunoSEQ multiplex PCR; TCRdb's copy has only in-frame clones and lacks some. The profile shows about 1 million clones, around 76% of them singletons. CDR3 size: 14 residues. Germline V gene lookup returns CDR1 SGHTS and CDR2 YDEGEE. Trimming took 2 bases from V and 8 from J; bases not matched to a gene: 7. The sequenced material came from memory CD4+ T cells sorted from blood. Subset noted: CD45RA-negative fraction. The clonotype originates from a man between 18 and 29 years old in good health. V gene TRBV5-8 combines with J gene TRBJ1-1, with 9 bases lining up with TRBD1. This chain's CDR3 is CASSFRDRATEAFF. CDR3 nucleotides: TGTGCCAGCAGCTTCAGGGACAGGGCTACCGAAGCTTTCTTT. Combining the CDR3 with reference TRBV5-8 and TRBJ1-1 gives the whole variable domain EAGVTQSPTHLIKTRGQQATLRCSPISGHTSVYWYQQALGLGLQFLLWYDEGEERNRGNFPPRFSGRQFPNYSSELNVNALELEDSALYLCASSFRDRATEAFFGQGTRLTVV.